What follows describes a single TCR beta chain. The germline V gene has CDR1 LNHNV and CDR2 YYDKDF (reference sequence). V lost 1 base to trimming and J lost 1 base; unmatched junction nucleotides: 3. This CDR3 is built from 16 residues. These data come from a study of blood T cell repertoires in COVID-19. Study-wide context: The study drew acute and convalescent COVID-19 samples from the United States, Italy and Spain. Nucleic acid was either cDNA or gDNA, and it came from T cells, B-cell-depleted T cells, or PBMCs.

Generated by immunoSEQ multiplex PCR, the TCRdb table keeps only in-frame clones and is missing some. The repertoire consists of around 100,000 clones, with 92% occurring once and the leading ten covering around 5.7%. The source is a man in his 70s with acute or convalescent COVID-19. The sample consisted of peripheral blood. This chain links TRBV15 with TRBJ2-1; 8 bases are shared with TRBD2. Here the CDR3 DNA reads TGTGCCACCAGCAGAGGTTCTAGCGGGTCCTACAATGAGCAGTTCTTC. Its translation is CATSRGSSGSYNEQFF. Complete variable domain (other parts from reference TRBV15 and TRBJ2-1): DAMVIQNPRYQVTQFGKPVTLSCSQTLNHNVMYWYQQKSSQAPKLLFHYYDKDFNNEADTPDNFQSRRPNTSFCFLDIRSPGLGDTAMYLCATSRGSSGSYNEQFFGPGTRLTVL.